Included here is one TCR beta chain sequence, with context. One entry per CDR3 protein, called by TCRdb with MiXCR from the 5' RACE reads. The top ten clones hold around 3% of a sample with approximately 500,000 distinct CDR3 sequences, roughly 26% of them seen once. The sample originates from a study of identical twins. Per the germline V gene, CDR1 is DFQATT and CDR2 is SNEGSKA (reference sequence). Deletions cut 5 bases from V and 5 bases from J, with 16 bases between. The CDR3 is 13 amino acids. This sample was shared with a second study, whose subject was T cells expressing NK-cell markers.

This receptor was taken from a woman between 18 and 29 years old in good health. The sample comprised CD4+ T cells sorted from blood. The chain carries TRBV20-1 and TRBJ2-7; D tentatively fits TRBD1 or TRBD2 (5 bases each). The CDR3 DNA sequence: TGCAGTGCTGCCACCGGGACGACCAACGAGCAGTACTTC. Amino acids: CSAATGTTNEQYF.